Each of the 26 T cell receptor beta chains below was sequenced from the same sample in a study of T cell responses to AZD1222 COVID-19 vaccine. Data came from immunoSEQ multiplex PCR; TCRdb stores just in-frame clones and leaves some out. The sample has roughly 96,000 clones, about nine tenths seen once; the top ten hold around 1.6%. Sample: peripheral blood, taken on day 0 of AZD1222 vaccination. These TCRs come from an adult in good health.

CDR3 amino acids: CASSQGGSYEQYF. The CDR3 bases are TGTGCCAGCAGTCAAGGGGGGTCCTACGAGCAGTACTTC. The V gene is TRBV27, the J gene TRBJ2-7, with D perhaps being TRBD1 or TRBD2 (6 bases each). V was clipped by 5 bases and J by 1 base, with 9 bases between them. Germline V gives CDR1 MNHEY, CDR2 SMNVEV (reference sequence). The CDR3 covers 13 residues.

The V call is TRBV3-1 (or the pseudogene TRBV3-2), the J call TRBJ1-6; TRBD1 agrees at 8 bases. Trimming took 3 bases from V and 8 from J; bases not matched to a gene: 6. CDR1 and CDR2 (germline): LGHDT, YNNKEL (reference sequence). CDR3 size: 15 residues. The CDR3 is CASSQSGTGYSPLHF. The CDR3 region has the DNA TGTGCCAGCAGCCAGTCGGGGACAGGTTATTCACCCCTCCACTTT.

This sequence joins TRBV2 and TRBJ1-5; D ambiguous. The CDR3 loop spans 15 amino acids. V shed 1 base and J shed 2 bases, with 9 bases lying between them. The germline V gene has CDR1 SNHLY and CDR2 FYNNEI. The CDR3 here is CASSEGRRGNQPQHF. DNA for the CDR3: TGTGCCAGCAGTGAAGGGAGGAGGGGCAATCAGCCCCAGCATTTT.

The chain is built from TRBV6-2 or TRBV6-3 and TRBJ2-1, with TRBD1 identical over 9 bases. Germline assignment: CDR1 MNHEY and CDR2 SVGEGT. The V gene end was trimmed by 3 bases and the J gene end by 5 bases; junction bases not matched to a gene: 5. The CDR3 contains 15 residues. The CDR3 loop reads CASSYGDRVHNEQFF. In DNA form, the CDR3 reads TGTGCCAGCAGTTATGGGGACAGGGTCCACAATGAGCAGTTCTTC.

This chain joins TRBV5-1 and TRBJ2-5; the match to TRBD1 covers 7 bases. Germline CDR1 is SGHRS and CDR2 is YFSETQ. V lost 4 bases, J lost 5 bases, and 8 bases stayed unmatched. The CDR3 contains 14 residues. The CDR3 coding sequence is TGCGCCAGCAGCGCAACAGGGGTGGTGGAGACCCAGTACTTC. It encodes CASSATGVVETQYF.

This chain connects TRBV6-1 to TRBJ1-4, with 9 bases identical to TRBD1. CDR3 length: 16 residues. Germline-derived CDR1 and CDR2 are MNHNS and SASEGT. The V and J ends lost 2 bases and 7 bases, in that order; junction bases with no gene match: 8. CDR3 residues: CASSEQQGQGGEKLFF. The CDR3 DNA is TGTGCCAGCAGTGAACAACAGGGACAGGGTGGTGAAAAACTGTTTTTT.

The V call is TRBV29-1, the J call TRBJ2-7, with D perhaps TRBD1 (6 bases). The V gene's germline CDR1 is SQVTM and CDR2 ANQGSEA. V was clipped by 8 bases and J by 0 bases, with 29 bases between them. This CDR3 has 18 residues. The CDR3 DNA reads as TGCAGCTCTATTTACAGGGCGGGTTCATGGTTGATCTCCTACGAGCAGTACTTC. This gives the protein CSSIYRAGSWLISYEQYF.

The chain joins TRBV18 to TRBJ2-5; TRBD2 is a possible D gene (6 bases). This CDR3 spans 14 amino acids. V was trimmed by 0 bases and J by 5 bases, leaving 10 bases between them. Germline V gene data show CDR1 as KGHSH and CDR2 as LQKENI. This CDR3 reads CASSPPEGWETQYF. The CDR3 region has the DNA TGTGCCAGCTCACCACCGGAGGGCTGGGAGACCCAGTACTTC.

The rearrangement links TRBV27 to TRBJ2-7, with D possibly TRBD2 on 7 matching bases. Germline V gene data show CDR1 as MNHEY and CDR2 as SMNVEV (reference sequence). The CDR3 runs 14 residues. V was pared by 4 bases and J by 3 bases, with 13 bases between. As DNA, the CDR3 is TGTGCCAGCAGTTCCCTTAGGGGGGGCTACGAGCAGTACTTC. Its protein product is CASSSLRGGYEQYF.

This rearrangement joins TRBV7-2 to TRBJ2-1, with 7 nucleotides matching TRBD2. The CDR3 has 15 amino acids. V was clipped by 2 bases and J by 0 bases; unmatched bases: 1. Germline V gene sequence: CDR1 SGHTA, CDR2 FQGNSA. Here the CDR3 DNA reads TGTGCCAGCAGCTTATCTAGCGGCTCCTACAATGAGCAGTTCTTC. Amino acid sequence: CASSLSSGSYNEQFF.

The genes are TRBV27 and TRBJ2-3, with 12 bases matching TRBD2. Per the germline V gene, CDR1 is MNHEY and CDR2 is SMNVEV (reference sequence). The CDR3 contains 15 residues. V lost 3 bases and J lost 4; bases outside the gene matches: 2. For the CDR3, the DNA is TGTGCCAGCAGTTTCCTAGCGGGGGGGTCAGATACGCAGTATTTT. Amino acids: CASSFLAGGSDTQYF.

This chain connects TRBV30 to TRBJ2-7; 9 bases are shared with TRBD2. Germline CDR1 GTSNPN, CDR2 SVGIG (reference sequence). The V and J ends lost 0 bases and 6 bases, in that order; junction bases with no gene match: 3. The CDR3 totals 13 residues. The CDR3 region is CAWSVSGGTEQYF. The CDR3 DNA sequence: TGTGCCTGGAGTGTAAGCGGGGGGACCGAGCAGTACTTC.

This chain connects TRBV28 to TRBJ2-3; the D is unclear. The ends were cut back, 3 bases at V and 4 bases at J, with 8 bases in the middle. Germline V gives CDR1 MDHEN, CDR2 SYDVKM. CDR3 length: 13 amino acids. CDR3 bases: TGTGCCAGCAGTTTCCGGACCCCAGATACGCAGTATTTT. Protein: CASSFRTPDTQYF.

The chain couples TRBV6-5 to TRBJ1-5; D gene ambiguous. Between the trimmed V and J ends, which lost 3 bases and 5 bases, there was a span of 5 bases. The CDR3 has 12 amino acids. Germline V gene sequence: CDR1 MNHEY, CDR2 SVGAGI. CDR3 sequence reads: CASSYKDQPQHF. The CDR3 nucleotides read TGTGCCAGCAGTTATAAGGATCAGCCCCAGCATTTT.

The chain joins TRBV14 to TRBJ2-5; the D is unclear. The CDR3 has 16 residues. V lost 5 bases to trimming and J lost 2 bases, with 18 bases between them. Germline V gene lookup returns CDR1 SGHDN and CDR2 FVKESK. CDR3 in DNA: TGTGCCAGCAGCACGACAAGGGCGCTGAGTCAAGAGACCCAGTACTTC. Translation: CASSTTRALSQETQYF.

This clone came up once. J is TRBJ2-5 and V is TRBV9; 8 nucleotides line up with TRBD2. V shed 0 bases and J 0 bases; nucleotides not matched to a gene: 4. Germline V gene sequence: CDR1 SGDLS, CDR2 YYNGEE. This CDR3 spans 16 amino acids. This CDR3 reads CASSVGVAGNQETQYF. The CDR3 nucleotides read TGTGCCAGCAGCGTAGGGGTAGCGGGGAACCAAGAGACCCAGTACTTC.

The chain combines TRBV5-8 with TRBJ1-2; D gene uncertain. Trimming shortened V by 4 bases and J by 8 bases, and 15 bases separated the two germline ends. Per the germline V gene, CDR1 is SGHTS and CDR2 is YDEGEE. CDR3 length: 13 residues. In nucleotides, the CDR3 is TGTGCCAGCAGCCCCCGGATAGGTAGCGGCTACACCTTC. Translation: CASSPRIGSGYTF.

The V and J genes are TRBV3-1 (or the pseudogene TRBV3-2) and TRBJ1-2; D not certain. CDR1 and CDR2 from the germline V gene are LGHDT and YNNKEL (reference sequence). Trimming removed 0 bases at V and 6 bases at J, with 5 bases between. This CDR3 contains 12 residues. CDR3 residues: CASSQEAHGYTF. In DNA form, the CDR3 reads TGTGCCAGCAGCCAAGAAGCGCATGGCTACACCTTC.

CDR3 region: CASSYGGGRYYEQYF. DNA for the CDR3: TGTGCCAGCAGTTACGGCGGGGGCCGATACTACGAGCAGTACTTC. The chain carries TRBV6-5 and TRBJ2-7; D may be TRBD2 (7 bases). The CDR3 is made up of 15 amino acids. The V gene lost 2 bases and the J gene lost 3 bases, with 14 bases spanning the gap. Germline CDR1 reads MNHEY; CDR2 reads SVGAGI.

This clone was picked up a small number of times. The rearrangement joins TRBV11-1 to TRBJ2-7; D is possibly TRBD1 (6 bases). The V and J ends lost 5 bases and 3 bases respectively, with 11 bases between them. Germline V gene data show CDR1 as SGHAT and CDR2 as FQDESV (reference sequence). The CDR3 is made up of 13 amino acids. This CDR3 is CASSLTGNYEQYF. The CDR3, as DNA: TGTGCCAGCAGCCTGACAGGAAACTACGAGCAGTACTTC.

This rearrangement joins TRBV28 to TRBJ2-7; possible D gene TRBD2, 6 bases. The germline gives CDR1 MDHEN, CDR2 SYDVKM. The CDR3 loop spans 13 amino acids. Deletions cut 4 bases from V and 0 bases from J, with 7 bases between. The CDR3 bases are TGTGCCAGCAGTTCGGGGGTCTCCTACGAGCAGTACTTC. This gives the protein CASSSGVSYEQYF.

The chain carries TRBV2 and TRBJ1-6, with 7 bases matching TRBD1. The V segment lost 7 bases and the J segment 7 bases; nucleotides outside the gene matches: 10. This CDR3 is 15 amino acids long. Germline V gene data show CDR1 as SNHLY and CDR2 as FYNNEI. The CDR3 sequence is CASTRFDRENSPLHF. The CDR3 DNA reads TGTGCCAGCACCAGATTCGACAGGGAGAATTCACCCCTCCACTTT.

DNA for the CDR3: TGTGCCAGCTCACAACAGGGCTATGGCTACACCTTC. Protein: CASSQQGYGYTF. The chain links TRBV18 to TRBJ1-2, with a tentative D call TRBD1 (6 bases). This CDR3 contains 12 residues. Trimming left V 4 bases short and J 4 bases short, with 7 bases between. In germline, CDR1 is KGHSH, CDR2 LQKENI.

This chain uses TRBV7-9 with TRBJ2-2; D unclear. Germline V gives CDR1 SEHNR, CDR2 FQNEAQ (reference sequence). The CDR3 is 15 residues long. V was cut by 2 bases and J by 6 bases, with 13 bases left in between. The CDR3 DNA sequence: TGTGCCAGCAGCTTATGGTTGGTGGGTCCCGGGGAGCTGTTTTTT. It yields the protein CASSLWLVGPGELFF.

The chain joins TRBV5-4 to TRBJ1-3, with 9 bases that match TRBD1. Germline-derived CDR1 and CDR2 are SGHNT and YYREEE (reference sequence). V was clipped by 4 bases and J by 4 bases; unmatched bases: 6. The CDR3 has 15 residues. CDR3 nucleotide sequence: TGTGCCAGCAGCCTCGGACAGGGGTTGGGAAACACCATATATTTT. Translated: CASSLGQGLGNTIYF. Using reference TRBV5-4 and TRBJ1-3 for the parts outside the CDR3, the full variable domain is ETGVTQSPTHLIKTRGQQVTLRCSSQSGHNTVSWYQQALGQGPQFIFQYYREEENGRGNFPPRFSGLQFPNYSSELNVNALELDDSALYLCASSLGQGLGNTIYFGEGSWLTVV.

The CDR3 protein is CATSDLTGHNDEQYF. For the CDR3, the DNA is TGTGCCACCAGTGATTTAACAGGTCACAACGACGAGCAGTACTTC. This chain links TRBV24-1 with TRBJ2-7; perhaps TRBD1 as D (5 bases). This CDR3 has 15 residues. V gave up 1 base and J gave up 5 bases, with 14 bases separating them. Germline values: CDR1 KGHDR, CDR2 SFDVKD.